Sequencing of this T cell receptor beta chain was carried out in a study of blood T cells in healthy people across ages. The study, taken as a whole, reports: Naive T cell percentage strongly correlated with TCR beta diversity.

Germline V CDR1 and CDR2: MNHEY, SMNVEV (reference sequence). With 5 bases removed from V and 4 bases from J, the gap between germline ends came to 11 bases. The CDR3 runs to 13 residues. Using a J-beta primer mix together with a sample-barcoded 5' primer, a second PCR was run for about 6 to 12 cycles. With 12 random nucleotides, a template-switch adaptor tagged each individual cDNA molecule. From the 5' RACE reads, TCRdb called clonotypes with MiXCR, one entry per CDR3 protein. The sample has approximately 960,000 distinct CDR3 sequences, 25% to 30% seen once. Samples each yielded at least 5 micrograms of total RNA. The sample holds a few counts of this clonotype. The antigen remains undetermined. In addition, the sample was reused for a study of T cells of mothers and their children. Per that paper: Per mother, over 8 million TCR beta CDR3 reads were obtained; per child, a few million.

The chain is built from TRBV27 and TRBJ2-5; no firm D call. This clonotype was obtained from a woman aged 35 to 49 in good health. The specimen was blood. In nucleotides, the CDR3 is TGTGCCAGCAGTCCCCAGTCAGGAGAGACCCAGTACTTC. It specifies CASSPQSGETQYF.